This T cell receptor beta chain was retrieved from a study of Ad26.COV2.S vaccination and SARS-CoV-2 variants. Study-wide results and caveats: Analytic work on TCR breadth and depth might have understated the full extent of total T cell responses. Spike-specific CD8+ and CD4+ T cell responses reportedly showed substantial breadth after vaccination.

The CDR3 has 13 amino acids. The V gene lost 3 bases and the J gene lost 2 bases, with 7 bases spanning the gap. The germline CDR1 and CDR2 sequences are MNHEY and SMNVEV (reference sequence). Only in-frame clones appear in the TCRdb table, and some are missing; sequencing was by immunoSEQ multiplex PCR. The sample records around 370,000 clones, 92% being singletons. As regards this clone: Its antigen is not known. The same CDR3 is also encoded by other DNA sequences in this sample.

The material was peripheral blood, obtained after recovery from COVID-19. The chain employs TRBV27 and TRBJ1-2; a possible D gene is TRBD1 (5 bases). The TCR was taken from a human donor who had recovered from COVID-19. This chain's CDR3 is CASSFGANYGYTF. The CDR3 coding sequence is TGTGCCAGCAGTTTCGGGGCCAACTATGGCTACACCTTC.